This is a list of T cell receptor beta chains from one sample in a study of spatial heterogeneity in lung cancer. MiXCR, run by TCRdb on the 5' RACE reads, gives a single entry per CDR3 protein. The sample lists 40,000 or so distinct CDR3 sequences, 6.5% to 9.5% occurring once. This sample comprised PBMCs, obtained at surgery. The receptors stem from a male donor with early-stage non-small cell lung cancer. The CDR3 runs from the conserved cysteine through the conserved F or W. A D gene is named only where the DNA matches it firmly. Where a row states a size, it is once, few, many or the class of an expanded clone; other rows omit it.

v_gene	abundance	d_gene	j_gene	CDR3nt	CDR3aa
TRBV11-2	many	TRBD2	TRBJ2-1	TGTGCCAGCAGCCCCCGGGACAGGTTCCTCCCGGGACTAGCGGGAGGCAATGAGCAGTTCTTC	CASSPRDRFLPGLAGGNEQFF
TRBV18	many	.	TRBJ1-2	TGTGCCAGCTCACCACAGTCGGAGTGGGATGGCTACACCTTC	CASSPQSEWDGYTF
TRBV11-3	.	.	TRBJ2-2	TGTGTCAGCAGCTTAGTACGATGGGTGGCCGGGGAGCTGTTTTTT	CVSSLVRWVAGELFF
TRBV20-1	.	.	TRBJ1-6	TGCAGTGCTAGAGATAGTGGGAGGACAGATTCACCCCTCCACTTT	CSARDSGRTDSPLHF
TRBV6-2/TRBV6-3	many	.	TRBJ2-3	TGTGCCAGCAGTTACAGGCCGGCAGGCACAGATACGCAGTATTTT	CASSYRPAGTDTQYF
TRBV7-2	many	.	TRBJ1-6	TGTGCCAGCAGCTTAAACCCCCCGGGTTCGAGCTCCTATAATTCACCCCTCCACTTT	CASSLNPPGSSSYNSPLHF
TRBV4-3	many	TRBD1	TRBJ2-2	TGCGCCAGCAGCCAAGATCAGTACAGGGGGGCCGCCGGGGAGCTGTTTTTT	CASSQDQYRGAAGELFF
TRBV7-8	many	.	TRBJ2-3	TGTGCCAGCAGCTTAGTGGGGGTGGGAGCAGATACGCAGTATTTT	CASSLVGVGADTQYF
TRBV5-4	few	.	TRBJ2-3	TGTGCCAGCAGCTTAGTTGGCAGGGAGCAGTATTTT	CASSLVGREQYF
TRBV4-2	.	TRBD2	TRBJ2-1	TGTGCCAGCAACCAAGACCCCCAGCGGGAGTACAATGAGCAGTTCTTC	CASNQDPQREYNEQFF
TRBV18	.	.	TRBJ1-1	TGTGCCAGCTCACCACGGCAAATGAACACTGAAGCTTTCTTT	CASSPRQMNTEAFF
TRBV7-2	few	.	TRBJ1-2	TGTGCCAGCAGCTTAGGCCCCCTTGGTAACTATGGCTACACCTTC	CASSLGPLGNYGYTF
TRBV20-1	few	.	TRBJ2-7	TGCAGTGCTAATCCGACTCAGGGAGGAAAGTACGAGCAGTACTTC	CSANPTQGGKYEQYF
TRBV7-8	few	.	TRBJ1-1	TGTGCCAGCGGGGGTTTGGGGTATTCCACTGAAGCTTTCTTT	CASGGLGYSTEAFF
TRBV11-1	few	TRBD2	TRBJ2-1	TGTGCCAGCAGGATTAGCGGGACTAATGAGCAGTTCTTC	CASRISGTNEQFF
TRBV4-3	.	TRBD1	TRBJ2-1	TGCGCCAGCAGCCAAGAGAGCACGGCGGTCAGGGGGAGCGATGAGCAGTTCTTC	CASSQESTAVRGSDEQFF
TRBV7-2	many	TRBD1	TRBJ1-1	TGTGCCAGCAGCTCCTTCGGACAGGGGAGTCGGACTGAAGCTTTCTTT	CASSSFGQGSRTEAFF
TRBV29-1	many	.	TRBJ1-5	TGCAGCGTTGAAATTTTCCAGCCCAATCAGCCCCAGCATTTT	CSVEIFQPNQPQHF
TRBV20-1	.	TRBD1	TRBJ2-5	TGCAGTGCCTTCGCTTCGGGACAGGGAAGAGGAGCCAAGGAGACCCAGTACTTC	CSAFASGQGRGAKETQYF
TRBV6-5	many	.	TRBJ2-2	TGTGCCAGCAGTTCCGACGGAACCGGGGAGCTGTTTTTT	CASSSDGTGELFF
TRBV19	few	TRBD1	TRBJ2-5	TGTGCCAGTAGTGACACCCTGACAGGGGCTGTGGCCCAGTACTTC	CASSDTLTGAVAQYF
TRBV4-1	few	.	TRBJ2-4	TGCGCCAGCAGCCAAGATCTTCCTCGGGGGGCCAAAAACATTCAGTACTTC	CASSQDLPRGAKNIQYF
TRBV18	many	TRBD1	TRBJ1-1	TGTGCCAGCTCACCAGGGACAGGGGGCATGAGGGTTGAAGCTTTCTTT	CASSPGTGGMRVEAFF
TRBV24-1	many	.	TRBJ1-5	TGTGCCACCAGTGATTTATCGGGGGATCAGCCCCAGCATTTT	CATSDLSGDQPQHF
TRBV7-9	many	TRBD2	TRBJ2-1	TGTGCCAGCAGCTTAGATATTATAACTAGCGGGAGTTACAATGAGCAGTTCTTC	CASSLDIITSGSYNEQFF
TRBV10-2	many	.	TRBJ1-1	TGCGCCACCCGGGTCTCGGAGGAGGTGAACACTGAAGCTTTCTTT	CATRVSEEVNTEAFF
TRBV24-1	few	TRBD1	TRBJ2-1	TGTGCCACCAGTCCAGGGGGCCAACGAATCGATGAGCAGTTCTTC	CATSPGGQRIDEQFF
TRBV24-1	.	.	TRBJ2-1	TGTGCCACCAGTGACCATACGACGGGCTCCTACAATGAGCAGTTCTTC	CATSDHTTGSYNEQFF
TRBV6-1	.	TRBD1	TRBJ2-5	TGTGCCAGCAGAAACAGGGGGCAAGAGACCCAGTACTTC	CASRNRGQETQYF
TRBV4-3	.	.	TRBJ2-2	TGCGCCAGCAGCCAACGTACCTGGGGGGTCGGTTCCGGGGAGCTGTTTTTT	CASSQRTWGVGSGELFF
TRBV11-3	once	.	TRBJ2-3	TGTGCCAGCAGCTTGGGGGATACAGATACGCAGTATTTT	CASSLGDTDTQYF
TRBV5-8	few	.	TRBJ1-5	TGTGCCAGCAGCTTGTATTGGGGCGGTCAGCCCCAGCATTTT	CASSLYWGGQPQHF
TRBV4-3	many	.	TRBJ1-2	TGCGCCAGCAGCCAAGATCGAAAGGGTGATAACTATGGCTACACCTTC	CASSQDRKGDNYGYTF
TRBV20-1	few	.	TRBJ1-1	TGCAGTGCGGACAGTCCCTTCAAAATTGAAGCTTTCTTT	CSADSPFKIEAFF
TRBV2	many	.	TRBJ1-5	TGTGCCAGCAGTGAAGGCAGCGTTAGCAATCAGCCCCAGCATTTT	CASSEGSVSNQPQHF
TRBV24-1	many	TRBD1	TRBJ2-1	TGTGCCACCAGTGGCAATGCCGGGACAGGGGGCTACAATGAGCAGTTCTTC	CATSGNAGTGGYNEQFF
TRBV5-1	few	.	TRBJ2-1	TGCGCCAGCCGACCTTCCGTGGGGGGCGATGAGCAGTTCTTC	CASRPSVGGDEQFF
TRBV5-1	many	TRBD1	TRBJ1-1	TGCGCCAGCAGCAGGACAGGGCATGAAGCTTTCTTT	CASSRTGHEAFF
TRBV6-5	few	.	TRBJ1-1	TGTGCCAGCAGCTGGGCGGGCACTGAAGCTTTCTTT	CASSWAGTEAFF
TRBV27	.	.	TRBJ1-3	TGTGCCAGCAGTGGGTCTGGAAACACCATATATTTT	CASSGSGNTIYF
TRBV20-1	.	TRBD2	TRBJ2-3	TGCAGTGTCAACCCGGGGCGGGAGGCCACAGATACGCAGTATTTT	CSVNPGREATDTQYF
TRBV11-2	.	.	TRBJ1-3	TGTGCCAGCAGCTTATCCGACAGCTCTGGAAACACCATATATTTT	CASSLSDSSGNTIYF
TRBV28	many	TRBD2	TRBJ2-5	TGTGCCAGCAGTGATACTAGCGGGGGACAGACCCAGTACTTC	CASSDTSGGQTQYF
TRBV24-1	.	.	TRBJ2-1	TGTGCCACCAGTGATCGGGTTCTCGGTGAGCAGTTCTTC	CATSDRVLGEQFF
TRBV9	.	.	TRBJ1-1	TGTGCCAGCAGCGGCCATATCGACACTGAAGCTTTCTTT	CASSGHIDTEAFF
TRBV7-9	few	TRBD1	TRBJ2-2	TGTGCCAGCAGCTTACAGGGGGCCTCCGGGGAGCTGTTTTTT	CASSLQGASGELFF
TRBV5-1	few	TRBD2	TRBJ2-1	TGCGCCAGCAGGACTAGCGGGGCCTACAATGAGCAGTTCTTC	CASRTSGAYNEQFF
TRBV6-2/TRBV6-3	many	.	TRBJ1-5	TGTGCCAGCAGCCGGGCGGTAAGCAATCAGCCCCAGCATTTT	CASSRAVSNQPQHF
TRBV29-1	many	TRBD2	TRBJ2-2	TGCAGCGTTCGGAGGACTAGCGGCTCCGGGGAGCTGTTTTTT	CSVRRTSGSGELFF
TRBV14	many	.	TRBJ1-3	TGTGCCAGCAGGACCGGGACACCTAGCTCTGGAAACACCATATATTTT	CASRTGTPSSGNTIYF
TRBV12-3/TRBV12-4	.	TRBD1	TRBJ2-7	TGTGCCAGCAGCTATCTCGGACAGGGGATAGGGTACGAGCAGTACTTC	CASSYLGQGIGYEQYF
TRBV12-3/TRBV12-4	.	.	TRBJ1-1	TGTGCCAGCAGTCCTCAGATGAACACTGAAGCTTTCTTT	CASSPQMNTEAFF
TRBV25-1	many	.	TRBJ2-2	TGTGCCAGCAGTGAATTGTCAAACACCGGGGAGCTGTTTTTT	CASSELSNTGELFF
TRBV7-8	many	.	TRBJ2-3	TGTGCCAGCAGCTTCCCGACTAGGTCCCTACCCACAGATACGCAGTATTTT	CASSFPTRSLPTDTQYF
TRBV24-1	many	TRBD1	TRBJ2-7	TGTGCCACCAGTGACTCGACAGGGGGGAGAGAGCAGTACTTC	CATSDSTGGREQYF
TRBV2	few	.	TRBJ2-3	TGTGCCAGCTCTAGATCTCCGGCAGATACGCAGTATTTT	CASSRSPADTQYF
TRBV29-1	many	.	TRBJ2-5	TGCAGCGCCTACCCAGGGTTCCAAGAGACCCAGTACTTC	CSAYPGFQETQYF
TRBV5-1	many	TRBD2	TRBJ2-1	TGCGCCAGCAGCCGGACTAGCGGGGTCTACAATGAGCAGTTCTTC	CASSRTSGVYNEQFF
TRBV6-1	many	.	TRBJ2-3	TGTGCCAGCAGTGATATTGGTCTCGGGGTCACAGATACGCAGTATTTT	CASSDIGLGVTDTQYF